This T cell receptor beta chain was identified in a study of PD-L1 blockade in urothelial cancer. Overall study context: At 3 weeks (second dose) and 6 weeks after starting treatment, blood was analyzed.

The CDR3 spans 13 residues. Looked up from germline, CDR1 is ENHRY and CDR2 is SYGVKD. V lost 2 bases and J 0 bases, leaving 4 bases between the germline ends. Data came from immunoSEQ multiplex PCR; TCRdb stores just in-frame clones and leaves some out. The sample includes about 48,000 clones, approximately 78% of them seen just once. Described time point: peripheral blood 6 weeks after treatment start. The sample consisted of PBMCs, taken around atezolizumab (anti-PD-L1) treatment. The sequence derives from a man aged 65 to 79 with urothelial cancer. The rearrangement joins TRBV10-3 to TRBJ2-5; no definite D call. The CDR3: CAISERYQETQYF. The DNA for the CDR3 is TGTGCCATCAGTGAGCGGTACCAAGAGACCCAGTACTTC.